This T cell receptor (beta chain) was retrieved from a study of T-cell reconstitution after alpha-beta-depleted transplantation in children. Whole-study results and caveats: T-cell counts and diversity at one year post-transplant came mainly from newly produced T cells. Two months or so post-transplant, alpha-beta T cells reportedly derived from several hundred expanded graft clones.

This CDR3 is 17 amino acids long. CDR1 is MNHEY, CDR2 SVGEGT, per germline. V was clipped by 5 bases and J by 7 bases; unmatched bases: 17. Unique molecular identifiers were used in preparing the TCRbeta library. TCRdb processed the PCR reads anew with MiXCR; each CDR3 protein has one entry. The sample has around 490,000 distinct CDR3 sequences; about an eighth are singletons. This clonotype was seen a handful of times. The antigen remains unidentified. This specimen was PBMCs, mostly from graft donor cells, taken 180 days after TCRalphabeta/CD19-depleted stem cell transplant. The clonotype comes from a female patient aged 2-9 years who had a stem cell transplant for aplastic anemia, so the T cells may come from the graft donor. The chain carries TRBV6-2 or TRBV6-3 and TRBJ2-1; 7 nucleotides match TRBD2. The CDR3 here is CASSHFLSAGVRNEQFF. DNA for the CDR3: TGTGCCAGCAGTCATTTTTTATCGGCGGGAGTCAGGAATGAGCAGTTCTTC.